Listed below are T cell receptor beta chains from one sample, sequenced in a study of neurological immune-mediated disorders. A single record per CDR3 protein comes from TCRdb applying MiXCR to the 5' RACE reads. Counted here are about 87,000 distinct CDR3 sequences, around 3.5% occurring once; the ten biggest clones make up under 3.5%. The specimen was PBMCs. The origin of the receptors is a woman aged 50 to 60 with multiple sclerosis. Each CDR3 is given with its conserved first and last residue. The D gene is left open where the match is weak. Some rows mark clone size as missing; the rest say once, few, many or name a class of expanded clone.

d_call | j_call | clone_size | v_call | cdr3_nt | cdr3_aa
- | TRBJ1-6 | many | TRBV6-5 | TGTGCCAGCAGTTACTCGCCGGGGGGGGCCAATTCAGGGTCACCCCTCCACTTT | CASSYSPGGANSGSPLHF
TRBD2 | TRBJ2-5 | many | TRBV3-1 | TGTGCCAGCAGCCAAGATCGGATAGCGGGGCAAGAGACCCAGTACTTC | CASSQDRIAGQETQYF
- | TRBJ2-7 | many | TRBV25-1 | TGTGCCAGTTTCGTAACAGGGCCGAAACTCTACGAGCAGTACTTC | CASFVTGPKLYEQYF
- | TRBJ2-2 | - | TRBV15 | TGTGCCACCAGCAGAGTCCGGGCCCAAACCGGGGAGCTGTTTTTT | CATSRVRAQTGELFF
- | TRBJ2-2 | many | TRBV4-3 | TGCGCCAGCAGCCAAGATCCGGGCAGGAGACACACCGGGGAGCTGTTTTTT | CASSQDPGRRHTGELFF
- | TRBJ2-3 | many | TRBV5-1 | TGCGCCAGCAGTAATCAGGGCGGGCAGCAGTATTTT | CASSNQGGQQYF
TRBD1 | TRBJ1-2 | many | TRBV6-6 | TGTGCCAGCAGTTACTCGACAGGGGATGGCTACACCTTC | CASSYSTGDGYTF
- | TRBJ2-3 | - | TRBV14 | TGTGCCAGCAGCCCCTTAGGTCCCACAGATACGCAGTATTTT | CASSPLGPTDTQYF
TRBD1 | TRBJ2-1 | - | TRBV6-1 | TGTGCCAGCAGTGTAGGGACAGCCTACAATGAGCAGTTCTTC | CASSVGTAYNEQFF
- | TRBJ1-2 | many | TRBV27 | TGTGCCAGCAGTCAGTACAGGGCAGAGGGCTACACCTTC | CASSQYRAEGYTF
TRBD1 | TRBJ1-6 | - | TRBV20-1 | TGCAGTGCTCCGACGGGACAGTTTAATTCAACCCTCAACTTT | CSAPTGQFNSTLNF
- | TRBJ1-2 | many | TRBV20-1 | TGCAGTGCTACAGAGACAGGCGAGCGCTATGGCTACACCTTC | CSATETGERYGYTF
TRBD1 | TRBJ1-1 | many | TRBV12-3/TRBV12-4 | TGTGCCAGCAGTTTGGACAGGGTTCACACTGAAGCTTTCTTT | CASSLDRVHTEAFF
- | TRBJ2-3 | many | TRBV7-7 | TGTGCTAGCAGCTCCTCCCCGGGTGATACGCAGTATTTT | CASSSSPGDTQYF
- | TRBJ1-2 | many | TRBV20-1 | TGCAGTGCTGAAGGAGTCCGGGGTGACTATGGCTACACCTTC | CSAEGVRGDYGYTF
- | TRBJ2-2 | many | TRBV28 | TGTGCCAGCAGGAGTCAGGGTCCGAACACCGGGGAGCTGTTTTTT | CASRSQGPNTGELFF
TRBD2 | TRBJ2-1 | many | TRBV12-3/TRBV12-4 | TGTGCCAGCAGACCGGGACTACCGAAAATCTACAATGAGCAGTTCTTC | CASRPGLPKIYNEQFF
- | TRBJ1-5 | many | TRBV6-5 | TGTGCCAGCAGTTCCCCTTATAGCAATCAGCCCCAGCATTTT | CASSSPYSNQPQHF
- | TRBJ1-3 | many | TRBV4-3 | TGCGCCAGCAGCCAAGAGGGAAACACCATATATTTT | CASSQEGNTIYF
- | TRBJ2-3 | many | TRBV5-1 | TGCGCCAGCAGCTTGGCCGGTGGCGGGATCACAGATACGCAGTATTTT | CASSLAGGGITDTQYF
- | TRBJ1-2 | many | TRBV7-9 | TGTGCCAGCAGCCCCAGACGCGGAGATGGCTACACCTTC | CASSPRRGDGYTF
TRBD1 | TRBJ2-7 | many | TRBV5-1 | TGCGCCAGCAGCTTGGACAGGGGCCGCTACGAGCAGTACTTC | CASSLDRGRYEQYF
- | TRBJ2-3 | - | TRBV25-1 | TGTGCCAGCAGCGCCGATCCGAGGCGGGCGACCACAGATACGCAGTATTTT | CASSADPRRATTDTQYF
- | TRBJ2-5 | many | TRBV5-1 | TGCGCCAGCAGCTCACCGGGACTGGGAGAGACCCAGTACTTC | CASSSPGLGETQYF
- | TRBJ2-5 | few | TRBV18 | TGTGCCAGCTCACCAATTCCCTGGGTCGGAGAGAACCAGTACTTC | CASSPIPWVGENQYF
TRBD1 | TRBJ2-7 | many | TRBV5-1 | TGCGCCAGCGGATCAACCGGGACAGCTTACGAGCAGTACTTC | CASGSTGTAYEQYF
- | TRBJ2-3 | few | TRBV7-8 | TGTGCCAGCAGCCAGGCCGGAAAGGGCACAGATACGCAGTATTTT | CASSQAGKGTDTQYF
TRBD2 | TRBJ2-3 | many | TRBV7-2 | TGTGCCAGCAGCTTACGTGGCGGGGGGGTGACAGATACGCAGTATTTT | CASSLRGGGVTDTQYF
- | TRBJ1-6 | many | TRBV9 | TGTGCCAGCAGCGCGTACATGGCAAATTCACCCCTCCACTTT | CASSAYMANSPLHF
TRBD1 | TRBJ2-4 | many | TRBV28 | TGTGCCAGCAGTCGGACAGGGGGGTCCAAAAACATTCAGTACTTC | CASSRTGGSKNIQYF
TRBD2 | TRBJ2-1 | many | TRBV20-1 | TGCAGTGCTAGAGATGGGGCTAGCGGGGGGTACAATGAGCAGTTCTTC | CSARDGASGGYNEQFF
- | TRBJ1-1 | once | TRBV6-2/TRBV6-3 | TGTGCCAGCAGGGCCCGCGGTAAACAGAACACTGAAGCTTTCTTT | CASRARGKQNTEAFF
- | TRBJ2-5 | many | TRBV7-2 | TGTGCCAGCAGCTTAGTGGGGGGGCCAGCAGAGACCCAGTACTTC | CASSLVGGPAETQYF